This TCR beta chain is drawn from a study of blood T cell repertoires in COVID-19. Background on the study: Acute-phase and convalescent COVID-19 samples originated in the United States, Italy and Spain. In each case, the material was cDNA or gDNA derived from T cells, B-cell-depleted T cells, or PBMCs.

This clone was detected a few times. Study processing details: Cell counts per sample came from amplifying reference gene primers. TCRdb's copy holds only in-frame clones and misses some; the assay was immunoSEQ multiplex PCR. That table is the source of V, J and clone size, and D and trimming were worked out from the DNA. The table lists around 100,000 clones, more than 75% of them singletons. The ends were cut back, 5 bases at V and 2 bases at J, with 16 bases in the middle. Germline assignment: CDR1 LGHDT and CDR2 YNNKEL (reference sequence). The CDR3 runs to 15 residues. Sequenced sample: peripheral blood. This chain joins TRBV3-1 (or the pseudogene TRBV3-2) and TRBJ2-7; TRBD1 is a possible D gene (5 bases). This sequence was found in a human donor in a cohort sampled during active COVID-19. In DNA, the CDR3 is TGTGCCAGCAGCTGGACCAGGGATGGAGCCTACGAGCAGTACTTC. Its translation: CASSWTRDGAYEQYF.